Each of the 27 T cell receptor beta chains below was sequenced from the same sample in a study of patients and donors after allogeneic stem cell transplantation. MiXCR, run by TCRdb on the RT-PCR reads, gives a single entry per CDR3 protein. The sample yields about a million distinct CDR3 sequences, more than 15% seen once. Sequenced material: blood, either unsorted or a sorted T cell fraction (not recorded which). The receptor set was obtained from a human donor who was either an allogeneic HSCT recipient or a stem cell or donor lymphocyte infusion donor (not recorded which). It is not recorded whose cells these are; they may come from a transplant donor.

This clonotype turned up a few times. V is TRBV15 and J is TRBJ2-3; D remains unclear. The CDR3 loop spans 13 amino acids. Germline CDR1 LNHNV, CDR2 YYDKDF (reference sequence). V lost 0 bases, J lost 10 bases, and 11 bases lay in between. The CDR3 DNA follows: TGTGCCACCAGCAGAGATCGCGTGGTTGCGCAGTATTTT. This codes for CATSRDRVVAQYF.

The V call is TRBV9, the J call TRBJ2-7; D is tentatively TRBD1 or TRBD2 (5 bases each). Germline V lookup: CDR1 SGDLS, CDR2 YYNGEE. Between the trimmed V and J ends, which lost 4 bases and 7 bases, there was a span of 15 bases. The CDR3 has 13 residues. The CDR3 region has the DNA TGTGCCAGCAGCTCCGGGACCCACATGGAGCAGTACTTC. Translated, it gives CASSSGTHMEQYF.

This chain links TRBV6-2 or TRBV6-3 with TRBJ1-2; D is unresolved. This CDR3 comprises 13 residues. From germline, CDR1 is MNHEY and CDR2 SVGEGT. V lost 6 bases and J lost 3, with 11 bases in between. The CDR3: CASSREAYYGYTF. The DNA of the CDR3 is TGTGCCAGCAGCCGTGAGGCGTACTATGGCTACACCTTC.

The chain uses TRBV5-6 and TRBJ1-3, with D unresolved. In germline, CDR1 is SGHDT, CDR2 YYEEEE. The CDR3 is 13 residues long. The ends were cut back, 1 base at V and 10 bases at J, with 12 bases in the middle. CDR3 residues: CASSLSKALTIYF. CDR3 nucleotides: TGTGCCAGCAGCTTGAGTAAAGCCTTAACCATATATTTT.

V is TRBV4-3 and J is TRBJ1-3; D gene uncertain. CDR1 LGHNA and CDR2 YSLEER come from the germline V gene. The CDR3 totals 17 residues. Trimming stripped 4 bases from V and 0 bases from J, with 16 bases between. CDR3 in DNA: TGCGCCAGCAGCCTCCAACCCAGTCTCGGCTCTGGAAACACCATATATTTT. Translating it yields CASSLQPSLGSGNTIYF.

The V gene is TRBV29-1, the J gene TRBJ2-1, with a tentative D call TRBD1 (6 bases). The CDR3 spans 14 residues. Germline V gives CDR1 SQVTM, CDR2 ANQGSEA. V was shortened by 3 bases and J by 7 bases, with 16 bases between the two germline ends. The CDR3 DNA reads TGCAGCGTTGAGGTACAGGGCAAACAAAATGAGCAGTTCTTC. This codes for CSVEVQGKQNEQFF.

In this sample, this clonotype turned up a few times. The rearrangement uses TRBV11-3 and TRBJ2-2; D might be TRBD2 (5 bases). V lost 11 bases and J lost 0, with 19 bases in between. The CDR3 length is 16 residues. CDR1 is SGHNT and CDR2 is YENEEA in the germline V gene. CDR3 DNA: TGTGCCTGTAACCGGGCGGCGGGTTCGAACACCGGGGAGCTGTTTTTT. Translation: CACNRAAGSNTGELFF.

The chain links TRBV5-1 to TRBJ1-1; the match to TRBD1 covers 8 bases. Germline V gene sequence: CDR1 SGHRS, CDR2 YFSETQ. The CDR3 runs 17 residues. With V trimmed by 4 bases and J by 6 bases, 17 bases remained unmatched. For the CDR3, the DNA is TGCGCCAGCAGCCGTTCGCCCCCGGGACAGGATATAGCTGAAGCTTTCTTT. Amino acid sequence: CASSRSPPGQDIAEAFF.

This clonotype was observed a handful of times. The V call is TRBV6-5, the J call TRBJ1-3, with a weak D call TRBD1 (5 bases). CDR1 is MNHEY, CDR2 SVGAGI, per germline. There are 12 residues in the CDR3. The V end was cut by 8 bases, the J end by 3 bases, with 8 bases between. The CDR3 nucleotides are TGTGCCAGCTGGGGGGTTGGAAACACCATATATTTT. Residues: CASWGVGNTIYF.

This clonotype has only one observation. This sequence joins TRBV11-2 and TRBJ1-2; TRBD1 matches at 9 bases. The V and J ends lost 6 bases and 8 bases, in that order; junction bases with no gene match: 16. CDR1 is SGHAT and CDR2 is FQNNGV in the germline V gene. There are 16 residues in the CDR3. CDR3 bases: TGTGCCAGCAGGACCACAAGACAGGGGGAGATAATGGGCTACACCTTC. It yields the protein CASRTTRQGEIMGYTF.

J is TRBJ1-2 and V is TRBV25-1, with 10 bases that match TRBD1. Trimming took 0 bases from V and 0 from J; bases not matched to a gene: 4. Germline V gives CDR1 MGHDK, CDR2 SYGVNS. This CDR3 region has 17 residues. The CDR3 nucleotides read TGTGCCAGCAGTGAATACGGGACAGGGGAAACTAACTATGGCTACACCTTC. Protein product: CASSEYGTGETNYGYTF.

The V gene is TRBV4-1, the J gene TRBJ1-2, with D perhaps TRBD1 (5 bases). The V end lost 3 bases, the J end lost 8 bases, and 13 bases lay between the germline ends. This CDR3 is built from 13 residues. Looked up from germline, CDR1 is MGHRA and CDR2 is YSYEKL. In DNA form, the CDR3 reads TGCGCCAGCAGCCACATCGGGACCCCCGGCTACACCTTC. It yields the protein CASSHIGTPGYTF.

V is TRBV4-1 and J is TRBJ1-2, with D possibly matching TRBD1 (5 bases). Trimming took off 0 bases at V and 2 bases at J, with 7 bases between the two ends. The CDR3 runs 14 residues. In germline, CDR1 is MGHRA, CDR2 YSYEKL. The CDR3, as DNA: TGCGCCAGCAGCCAAGAGGGGGGGAACTATGGCTACACCTTC. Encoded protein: CASSQEGGNYGYTF.

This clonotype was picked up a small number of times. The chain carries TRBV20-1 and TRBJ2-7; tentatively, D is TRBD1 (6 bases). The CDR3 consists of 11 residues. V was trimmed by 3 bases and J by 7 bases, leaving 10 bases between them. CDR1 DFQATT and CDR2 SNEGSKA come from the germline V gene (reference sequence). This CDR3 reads CSARSGVEQYF. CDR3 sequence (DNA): TGCAGTGCTAGGTCAGGGGTAGAGCAGTACTTC.

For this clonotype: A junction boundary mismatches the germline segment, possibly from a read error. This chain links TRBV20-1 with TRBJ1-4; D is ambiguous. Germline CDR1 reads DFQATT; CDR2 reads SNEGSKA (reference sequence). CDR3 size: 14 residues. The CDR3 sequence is CSARVPSTNEKLFF. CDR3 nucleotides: TGTAGTGCTAGAGTTCCCTCAACTAATGAAAAACTGTTTTTT.

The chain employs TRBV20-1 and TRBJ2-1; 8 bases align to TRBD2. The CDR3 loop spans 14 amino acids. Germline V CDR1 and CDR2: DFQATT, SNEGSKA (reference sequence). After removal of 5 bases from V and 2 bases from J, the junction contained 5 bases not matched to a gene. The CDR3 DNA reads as TGCAGTGCTCCCCGGGAGGGGACCTACAATGAGCAGTTCTTC. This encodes CSAPREGTYNEQFF.

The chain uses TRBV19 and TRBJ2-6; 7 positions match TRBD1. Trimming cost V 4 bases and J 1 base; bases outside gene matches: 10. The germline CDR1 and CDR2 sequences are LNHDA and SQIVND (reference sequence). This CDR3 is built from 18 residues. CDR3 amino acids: CASSTSGTVKSGANVLTF. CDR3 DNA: TGTGCCAGTAGTACATCCGGGACAGTAAAATCTGGGGCCAACGTCCTGACTTTC.

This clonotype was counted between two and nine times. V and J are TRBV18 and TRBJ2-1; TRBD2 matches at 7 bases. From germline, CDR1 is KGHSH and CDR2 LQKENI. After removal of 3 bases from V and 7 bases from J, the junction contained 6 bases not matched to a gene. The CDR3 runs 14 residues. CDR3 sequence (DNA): TGTGCCAGCTCACCCTCCGACGGGGGGAATGAGCAGTTCTTC. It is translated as CASSPSDGGNEQFF.

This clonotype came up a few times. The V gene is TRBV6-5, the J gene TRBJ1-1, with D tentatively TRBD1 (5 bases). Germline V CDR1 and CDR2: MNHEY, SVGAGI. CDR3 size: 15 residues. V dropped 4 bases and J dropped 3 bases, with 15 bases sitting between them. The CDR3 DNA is TGTGCCAGCAGTTCCCTGACAGCTCCTTACACTGAAGCTTTCTTT. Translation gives CASSSLTAPYTEAFF.

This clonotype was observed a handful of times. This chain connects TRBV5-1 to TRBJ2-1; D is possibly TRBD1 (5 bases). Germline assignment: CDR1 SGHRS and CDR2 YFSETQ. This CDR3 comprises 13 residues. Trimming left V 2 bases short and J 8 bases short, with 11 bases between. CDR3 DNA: TGCGCCAGCAGCTTAAAAGGGGCGGATGAGCAGTTCTTC. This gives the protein CASSLKGADEQFF.

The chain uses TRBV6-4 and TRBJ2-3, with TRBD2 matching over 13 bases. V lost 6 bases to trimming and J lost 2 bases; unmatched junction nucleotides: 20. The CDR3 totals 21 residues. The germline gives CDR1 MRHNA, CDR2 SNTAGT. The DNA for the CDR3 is TGTGCCAGCAGCTGGTCGTCTACTAGCGGGGGGGTACCCCGTTCCACAGATACGCAGTATTTT. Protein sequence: CASSWSSTSGGVPRSTDTQYF.

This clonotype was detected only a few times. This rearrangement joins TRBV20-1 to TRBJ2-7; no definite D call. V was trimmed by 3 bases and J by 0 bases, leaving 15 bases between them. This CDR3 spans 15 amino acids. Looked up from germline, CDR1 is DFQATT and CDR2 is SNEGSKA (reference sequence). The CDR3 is CSASGDSLTSYEQYF. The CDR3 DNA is TGCAGTGCTAGCGGCGACTCATTGACCTCCTACGAGCAGTACTTC.

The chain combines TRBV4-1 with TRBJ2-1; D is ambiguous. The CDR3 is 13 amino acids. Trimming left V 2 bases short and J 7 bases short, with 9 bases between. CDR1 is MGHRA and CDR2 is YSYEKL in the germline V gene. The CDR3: CASSQLQWNEQFF. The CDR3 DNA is TGCGCCAGCAGCCAACTGCAATGGAATGAGCAGTTCTTC.

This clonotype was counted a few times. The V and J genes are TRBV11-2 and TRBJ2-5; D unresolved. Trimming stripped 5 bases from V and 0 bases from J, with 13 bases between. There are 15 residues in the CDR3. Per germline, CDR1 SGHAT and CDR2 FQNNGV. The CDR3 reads CASSPPDGDQETQYF. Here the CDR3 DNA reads TGTGCCAGCAGCCCCCCCGATGGGGACCAAGAGACCCAGTACTTC.

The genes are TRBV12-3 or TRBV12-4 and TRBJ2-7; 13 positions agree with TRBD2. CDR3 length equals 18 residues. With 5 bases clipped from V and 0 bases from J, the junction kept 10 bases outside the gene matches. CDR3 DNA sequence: TGTGCCAGCAGTCTTATGGGACTAGCGGGGCGAAACTCCTACGAGCAGTACTTC. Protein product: CASSLMGLAGRNSYEQYF.

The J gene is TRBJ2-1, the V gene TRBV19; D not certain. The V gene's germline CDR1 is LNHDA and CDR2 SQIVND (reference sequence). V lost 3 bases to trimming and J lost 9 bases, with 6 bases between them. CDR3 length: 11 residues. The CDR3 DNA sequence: TGTGCCAGTAGTATTGGCACTGAGCAGTTCTTC. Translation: CASSIGTEQFF.

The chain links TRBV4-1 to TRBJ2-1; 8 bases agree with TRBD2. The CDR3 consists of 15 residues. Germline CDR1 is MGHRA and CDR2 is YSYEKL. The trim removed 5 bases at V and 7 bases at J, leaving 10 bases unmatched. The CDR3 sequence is CASSEPERELNEQFF. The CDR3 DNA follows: TGCGCCAGCAGCGAACCAGAGCGGGAGTTGAATGAGCAGTTCTTC.